Listed here are 7 T cell receptor beta chains from one sample, sequenced in a study of OX40 agonist ivuxolimab in advanced cancers. Clones were read by immunoSEQ multiplex PCR, and TCRdb kept only the in-frame ones, dropping some. Of tens of thousands of clones listed, 90% to 95% were seen once; the top ten hold about 0.73%. The sequenced sample was CD4+ or CD8+ T cells sorted from blood, obtained in a trial of the OX40 agonist ivuxolimab. Receptors originate from an adult with an advanced solid tumor such as melanoma, head and neck, liver or kidney cancer.

The rearrangement links TRBV10-2 to TRBJ2-3; the match to TRBD2 covers 12 bases. This CDR3 spans 16 amino acids. Germline V gene sequence: CDR1 WSHSY, CDR2 SAAADI. V shed 5 bases, J shed 3 bases, and the junction held 6 bases outside the gene matches. DNA of the CDR3: TGCGCCAGCAGTCAGACTAGCGGGAGTCGGACAGATACGCAGTATTTT. This sequence encodes CASSQTSGSRTDTQYF.

Only one count was recorded for this clone. CDR3 in amino acids: CASSLMGSGEAFF. In DNA, the CDR3 is TGTGCCAGCAGCTTGATGGGGTCGGGGGAAGCTTTCTTT. The rearrangement uses TRBV11-3 and TRBJ1-1, with unresolved D. V dropped 3 bases and J dropped 8 bases, with 13 bases sitting between them. This CDR3 region has 13 residues. CDR1 is SGHNT, CDR2 YENEEA, per germline.

The chain uses TRBV6-6 and TRBJ2-7; D tentatively fits TRBD1 or TRBD2 (5 bases each). V was shortened by 6 bases and J by 5 bases, with 14 bases between the two germline ends. Germline lookup yields CDR1 MNHNY and CDR2 SVGAGI (reference sequence). CDR3 length: 13 residues. The CDR3 DNA sequence: TGTGCCAGCAGCCCACGTTGGGGGAACGAGCAGTACTTC. Protein: CASSPRWGNEQYF.

The J gene is TRBJ2-2, the V gene TRBV4-1; D perhaps matches TRBD2 (6 bases). CDR1 and CDR2 from the germline V gene are MGHRA and YSYEKL. This CDR3 comprises 16 residues. Trimming shortened V by 0 bases and J by 3 bases, and 11 bases separated the two germline ends. CDR3 residues: CASSQDEGRYTGELFF. The CDR3 coding sequence is TGCGCCAGCAGCCAAGATGAGGGGAGGTACACCGGGGAGCTGTTTTTT.

The chain joins TRBV15 to TRBJ1-2; 9 bases agree with TRBD1. The junction had 6 bases not matched to a gene; V was cut back by 3 bases and J by 7 bases. The CDR3 sequence is 14 residues long. Germline loops: CDR1 LNHNV, CDR2 YYDKDF (reference sequence). CDR3 amino acids: CATSSRGQGAGYTF. CDR3 nucleotide sequence: TGTGCCACCAGCAGTCGGGGACAGGGCGCTGGCTACACCTTC.

The rearrangement joins TRBV7-3 to TRBJ2-1; 10 positions match TRBD2. The CDR3 has 16 residues. Germline assignment: CDR1 SGHTA and CDR2 FQGTGA. The V and J ends lost 3 bases and 8 bases, in that order; junction bases with no gene match: 10. DNA for the CDR3: TGTGCCAGCAGCTTCACTCCTAGCGGGAGCGTCCATGAGCAGTTCTTC. Protein product: CASSFTPSGSVHEQFF.

The CDR3 here is CASSDPGRNTEAFF. The CDR3 DNA reads as TGTGCCAGCAGTGATCCAGGTCGGAACACTGAAGCTTTCTTT. The V call is TRBV2, the J call TRBJ1-1; D gene unclear. CDR3 length: 14 residues. Germline CDR1 is SNHLY and CDR2 is FYNNEI. V was trimmed by 3 bases and J by 1 base, leaving 9 bases between them.